This T cell receptor beta chain was sequenced for a study of control samples from healthy donors and cancer patients. With 0 bases removed from V and 1 base from J, the gap between germline ends came to 11 bases. The CDR3 totals 16 residues. The V gene's germline CDR1 is MNHEY and CDR2 SVGAGI. Clones were sequenced by immunoSEQ multiplex PCR, and TCRdb holds only the in-frame ones, with some missing. Of about 170,000 clones in the sample, 90% to 95% were seen once. This TCR was sampled from a woman in her sixties in good health. The V call is TRBV6-5, the J call TRBJ2-3; D unresolved. The sequencing input was blood. This CDR3 is CASSYSMSGRTDTQYF. DNA for the CDR3: TGTGCCAGCAGTTACTCGATGTCCGGACGCACAGATACGCAGTATTTT.